A selection of T cell receptor beta chains follows, all from one sample in a study of cytomegalovirus exposure and HLA in healthy donors. The repertoire was sequenced with immunoSEQ multiplex PCR; TCRdb's copy has only in-frame clones and lacks some. The sample contains roughly 150,000 clones, 70% to 80% of which appear only once. The sample consisted of PBMCs. These receptors all stem from a middle-aged woman in good health and CMV-seronegative. Both conserved end residues are part of each CDR3. D genes are given only for firm matches. Size tells how often a clone was seen (once, few, many) or the class of an expanded clone, and some rows leave it out.

cdr3_aa	cdr3_nt	v_call	j_call	clone_size	d_call
CSVGTSQPDTQYF	TGCAGCGTTGGGACTTCCCAACCAGATACGCAGTATTTT	TRBV29-1	TRBJ2-3	NA	NA
CASSSAGGGDEQYF	TGTGCCAGCAGTTCAGCGGGAGGGGGCGACGAGCAGTACTTC	TRBV6-5	TRBJ2-7	NA	TRBD2
CASSGLAGEDEQFF	TGTGCCAGCTCAGGACTAGCGGGAGAGGATGAGCAGTTCTTC	TRBV18	TRBJ2-1	NA	TRBD2
CASSLRDSNSNEQFF	TGTGCCAGCAGCCTACGGGACTCGAACTCTAATGAGCAGTTCTTC	TRBV7-9	TRBJ2-1	NA	NA
CAISDPGLAGVQEDEQFF	TGTGCCATCAGTGACCCGGGACTAGCGGGAGTACAGGAAGATGAGCAGTTCTTC	TRBV10-3	TRBJ2-1	NA	TRBD2
CASSLDSVTLGTEAFF	TGCGCCAGCAGCTTGGACTCTGTGACCCTAGGCACTGAAGCTTTCTTT	TRBV5-1	TRBJ1-1	NA	NA
CASSLGETGPFEQYF	TGTGCCAGCAGCTTAGGAGAGACAGGCCCCTTCGAGCAGTACTTC	TRBV7-9	TRBJ2-7	NA	NA
CASSSTVAGFDNEQFF	TGTGCCAGCAGCTCCACGGTAGCGGGGTTTGACAATGAGCAGTTCTTC	TRBV5-6	TRBJ2-1	NA	TRBD2
CASSRAGTNYGYTF	TGTGCCAGCAGTCGAGCAGGTACAAACTATGGCTACACCTTC	TRBV27	TRBJ1-2	NA	NA
CASSFEGRGMNTEAFF	TGCGCCAGCAGCTTCGAGGGCCGGGGAATGAACACTGAAGCTTTCTTT	TRBV5-1	TRBJ1-1	NA	NA
CASSLEPGLAGPDTQYF	TGTGCCAGCAGCTTAGAACCGGGACTAGCGGGTCCAGATACGCAGTATTTT	TRBV7-8	TRBJ2-3	NA	TRBD2
CASSLGLGEAGNTIYF	TGTGCCAGCAGCTTAGGTTTGGGGGAGGCTGGAAACACCATATATTTT	TRBV13	TRBJ1-3	NA	NA
CASSLWGSTGELFF	TGTGCCAGCAGCTTGTGGGGCAGCACCGGGGAGCTGTTTTTT	TRBV5-6	TRBJ2-2	NA	NA
CASSPMGTLTDTQYF	TGTGCCAGTAGTCCCATGGGGACTCTCACAGATACGCAGTATTTT	TRBV19	TRBJ2-3	NA	NA
CASLLRTSDGDTQYF	TGTGCCAGCCTCTTAAGGACTAGCGATGGAGATACGCAGTATTTT	TRBV2	TRBJ2-3	NA	TRBD2
CASSLTGNTEAFF	TGTGCCAGCAGTTTGACAGGGAACACTGAAGCTTTCTTT	TRBV27	TRBJ1-1	once	NA
CASSQTLTAGVNTDTQYF	TGTGCCAGCAGCCAAACGTTAACAGCGGGGGTTAACACAGATACGCAGTATTTT	TRBV4-2	TRBJ2-3	NA	TRBD2
CASSSYRERETQYF	TGTGCCAGCAGCTCTTACAGGGAACGAGAGACCCAGTACTTC	TRBV7-9	TRBJ2-5	NA	NA
CASREAGQLFF	TGTGCCAGCAGGGAGGCTGGACAGCTGTTTTTT	TRBV2	TRBJ1-4	NA	NA
CASAFETGEKLFF	TGTGCCAGCGCCTTTGAGACGGGGGAAAAACTGTTTTTT	TRBV6-4	TRBJ1-4	NA	NA
CASSVDSTGPYGYTF	TGTGCCAGCAGCGTAGATTCCACAGGGCCCTATGGCTACACCTTC	TRBV9	TRBJ1-2	NA	NA